These T cell receptor beta chains were read from a single sample in a study of neurological immune-mediated disorders. TCRdb ran MiXCR on the 5' RACE reads and lists one entry per CDR3 protein. This sample has approximately 43,000 distinct CDR3 sequences; 2% to 2.5% occur once, and the top ten carry about 12%. Source material: PBMCs. The receptors shown here come from a man aged 30-40 years with multiple sclerosis. CDR3s include the opening cysteine and the closing phenylalanine or tryptophan. Fields, in order: CDR3 length, V gene, clone size, J gene, CDR3 protein. Only some rows state a clone size, as once, few, many or a class for expanded clones.

16	TRBV12-3/TRBV12-4	many	TRBJ1-6	CASSASRGRGNSPLHF
18	TRBV5-8	many	TRBJ2-3	CASSLAVSLVGSTDTQYF
12	TRBV20-1	few	TRBJ2-7	CSARGGGYEQYF
15	TRBV11-2	many	TRBJ2-2	CASSLMLQDTGELFF
13	TRBV20-1	many	TRBJ1-5	CSASSQWNQPQHF
14	TRBV12-3/TRBV12-4	many	TRBJ1-2	CASTTVGGYSGYTF
15	TRBV7-2	many	TRBJ1-1	CASSSGPIRNTEAFF
14	TRBV11-2	many	TRBJ1-3	CASSSGVLSNTIYF
14	TRBV7-2	many	TRBJ2-3	CASSLGQATDTQYF
16	TRBV20-1	.	TRBJ2-5	CSARGQDRGRWETQYF
13	TRBV12-3/TRBV12-4	.	TRBJ1-1	CASSLVRNTEAFF
12	TRBV18	many	TRBJ2-3	CASSPDTDTQYF
17	TRBV5-1	many	TRBJ1-4	CASSLRQGRATNEKLFF
15	TRBV6-6	many	TRBJ2-1	CASTDSDNSYNEQFF
15	TRBV14	many	TRBJ2-1	CASSQGVLASDEQFF
15	TRBV5-1	few	TRBJ2-7	CASSLGGQGAYEQYF
15	TRBV5-1	many	TRBJ1-2	CASSLRQGSNYGYTF
16	TRBV12-3/TRBV12-4	many	TRBJ2-2	CASSSPTGGDTGELFF
14	TRBV6-6	few	TRBJ2-7	CASSSGTSGYEQYF
15	TRBV7-2	many	TRBJ2-3	CASSRLAGGQDTQYF
13	TRBV4-1	many	TRBJ2-1	CASSQSTGYEQFF
15	TRBV4-1	many	TRBJ2-4	CASSQVGLAKNIQYF
15	TRBV20-1	many	TRBJ1-5	CSARDTGWFGQPQHF
19	TRBV11-2	.	TRBJ1-2	CASSQLGRQGSRGDYGYTF
14	TRBV28	many	TRBJ2-7	CASFPQGLSYEQYF
12	TRBV29-1	many	TRBJ2-5	CSTVDYQETQYF
14	TRBV5-1	many	TRBJ1-1	CASSPTFRNTEAFF
11	TRBV7-8	.	TRBJ2-1	CASREEKRQFF
14	TRBV7-2	many	TRBJ2-1	CASSLAFGVNEQFF
13	TRBV5-5	many	TRBJ2-7	CASSLEWGGVEYF
17	TRBV3-1	many	TRBJ2-3	CASSQDLAVGGTDTQYF
13	TRBV6-5	many	TRBJ2-7	CASIFSSSYEQYF
16	TRBV6-5	many	TRBJ2-1	CASSSLAGATYNEQFF
16	TRBV7-2	many	TRBJ2-5	CASSLELAGGAKTQYF
14	TRBV6-5	many	TRBJ1-5	CASSGQGVNQPQHF
17	TRBV20-1	many	TRBJ2-3	CSAPRGSGGWGTDTQYF
15	TRBV7-2	many	TRBJ2-2	CASSLPAGVHGELFF
15	TRBV6-4	many	TRBJ1-4	CASSVNTGSGEKLFF
14	TRBV5-5	many	TRBJ2-5	CASSFGTTQETQYF
15	TRBV5-1	many	TRBJ1-1	CASSLTRDRGPEAFF
16	TRBV12-3/TRBV12-4	many	TRBJ2-1	CASTLGTASSYNEQFF
14	TRBV21-1	many	TRBJ2-7	CASSKSGEPAEQYF
16	TRBV6-2/TRBV6-3	many	TRBJ2-1	CASTPGTSGGATEQFF
15	TRBV3-1	many	TRBJ2-5	CASSQVTSGGVAQYF
11	TRBV20-1	many	TRBJ2-7	CSARDSDEQYF
11	TRBV7-9	many	TRBJ1-1	CASSGAGEAFF
15	TRBV12-3/TRBV12-4	few	TRBJ1-1	CASSFSPGLNTEAFF
16	TRBV4-1	few	TRBJ1-1	CASSQVAPRVATEAFF
15	TRBV20-1	many	TRBJ2-3	CSADSGTGVTDTQYF
16	TRBV18	few	TRBJ2-1	CASSPQDREIYNEQFF
15	TRBV5-1	many	TRBJ2-7	CASSLGSFLAYEQYF
13	TRBV24-1	many	TRBJ2-5	CATSDGPVETQYF
12	TRBV20-1	many	TRBJ1-2	CSAAGANYGYTF
12	TRBV29-1	many	TRBJ2-3	CSGAPTTDTQYF
16	TRBV4-2	many	TRBJ1-6	CASSQDPGQANSPLHF
14	TRBV7-8	many	TRBJ1-1	CASSPQTANTEAFF
13	TRBV20-1	many	TRBJ1-1	CSASRDTNTEAFF
16	TRBV28	many	TRBJ2-6	CASTVGGPSGANVLTF
14	TRBV20-1	many	TRBJ1-1	CSARTQALGTEAFF